This TCR beta chain emerged from a study of cytomegalovirus exposure and HLA in healthy donors. Primers for the PCR totalled 60 Vbeta and 13 Jbeta. Per the original methods: In a later analysis, roughly 86 million unique TCR beta chains included roughly 11 million shared by two or more donors. TCRdb's table, derived via immunoSEQ multiplex PCR, lists solely in-frame clones and lacks some. V and J calls and clone size follow that table, whereas D and trimming were derived from the DNA. The sample contains 85,000 to 100,000 clones, roughly three quarters of which appear only once. Overall study results and limits: Reportedly, TCR beta sequences accurately predicted HLA-A and HLA-B alleles in most subjects. Another analysis was done later, and it associated over 15,000 TCR beta sequences with HLA alleles at 0.05 false discovery rate. Cytomegalovirus-associated TCR beta chains were listed, numbering 150 to 200.

With respect to this clone: What it recognizes is unknown.

Germline trimming cut 6 bases from V and 5 bases from J; bases unmatched to any gene: 16. This CDR3 spans 17 amino acids. From germline, CDR1 is WNHNN and CDR2 SYGVQD (reference sequence). Sequenced input: PBMCs. This chain links TRBV10-1 with TRBJ2-5, with 9 bases matching TRBD2. The source of this sequence is a middle-aged woman in good health and CMV-seronegative. This CDR3 is CASSSTTASGVRETQYF. The DNA for the CDR3 is TGCGCCAGCAGCTCTACGACGGCTAGCGGGGTTCGGGAGACCCAGTACTTC.